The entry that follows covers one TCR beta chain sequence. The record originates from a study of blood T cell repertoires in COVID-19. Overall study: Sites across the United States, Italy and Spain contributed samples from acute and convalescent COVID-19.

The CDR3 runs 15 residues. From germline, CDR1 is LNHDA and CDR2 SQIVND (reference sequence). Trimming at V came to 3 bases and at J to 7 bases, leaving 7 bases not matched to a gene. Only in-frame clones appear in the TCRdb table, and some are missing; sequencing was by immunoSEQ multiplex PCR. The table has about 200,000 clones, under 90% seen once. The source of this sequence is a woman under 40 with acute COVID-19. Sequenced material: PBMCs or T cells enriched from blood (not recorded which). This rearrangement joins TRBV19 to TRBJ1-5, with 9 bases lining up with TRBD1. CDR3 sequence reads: CASSIWTGVRQPQHF. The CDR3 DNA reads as TGTGCCAGTAGTATTTGGACAGGGGTCAGGCAGCCCCAGCATTTT.